This entry lists 8 T cell receptor beta chains sequenced from one sample in a study of early T cells in non-severe SARS-CoV-2 infection. One entry per CDR3 protein, called by TCRdb with MiXCR from the 5' RACE reads. The repertoire holds roughly 48,000 distinct CDR3 sequences, about 4% seen once, with around 6% in the top ten. Sequenced: whole blood. Receptors originate from an adult who was a healthcare worker with PCR-confirmed SARS-CoV-2 infection or an uninfected control (not recorded which).

This clonotype showed up many times. The chain couples TRBV7-9 to TRBJ1-1; D ambiguous. The V end was cut by 4 bases, the J end by 1 base, with 13 bases between. Germline-derived CDR1 and CDR2 are SEHNR and FQNEAQ (reference sequence). The CDR3 has 15 amino acids. As DNA, the CDR3 is TGTGCCAGCAGCTCCACCGGGAATTCGAACACTGAAGCTTTCTTT. Residues: CASSSTGNSNTEAFF.

This clonotype was seen at least ten times. The DNA of the CDR3 is TGCGCCAGCAGGGGGGTAAATAATGAAAAACTGTTTTTT. Translating gives CASRGVNNEKLFF. This chain joins TRBV5-1 and TRBJ1-4, with D maybe TRBD1 (5 bases). Germline assignment: CDR1 SGHRS and CDR2 YFSETQ. The V gene lost 5 bases and the J gene lost 4 bases, with 9 bases spanning the gap. This CDR3 has 13 residues.

In this sample, this clonotype turned up many times. The V gene is TRBV3-1, the J gene TRBJ1-5; no clear D gene. Trimming took off 0 bases at V and 2 bases at J, with 5 bases between the two ends. CDR3 length: 14 residues. Germline CDR1 is LGHDT and CDR2 is YNNKEL (reference sequence). The CDR3 coding sequence is TGTGCCAGCAGCCAAGATTACGGCAATCAGCCCCAGCATTTT. Its translation is CASSQDYGNQPQHF.

This CDR3 is CATSAQGAVGDTQYF. The CDR3 bases are TGTGCCACCAGCGCCCAGGGGGCCGTCGGAGATACGCAGTATTTT. V and J are TRBV15 and TRBJ2-3; 8 nucleotides match TRBD1. CDR3 size: 15 residues. Germline CDR1 LNHNV, CDR2 YYDKDF (reference sequence). The V segment lost 5 bases and the J segment 5 bases; nucleotides outside the gene matches: 9.

This clonotype was detected many times. CDR3 DNA sequence: TGTGCCAGCAGCTTACAGGGACTAGCGGGAGGGTATGAGCAGTTCTTC. It encodes CASSLQGLAGGYEQFF. The V gene is TRBV11-2, the J gene TRBJ2-1; 16 nucleotides match TRBD2. The germline gives CDR1 SGHAT, CDR2 FQNNGV. V dropped 2 bases and J dropped 8; count of bases not matched to a gene: 3. The CDR3 extends over 16 amino acids.

This clonotype was counted many times. V gene TRBV7-8 combines with J gene TRBJ1-1; 7 bases are shared with TRBD1. V lost 5 bases to trimming and J lost 5 bases; unmatched junction nucleotides: 14. Germline lookup yields CDR1 SGHVS and CDR2 FQNEAQ. CDR3 length: 16 amino acids. Here the CDR3 reads CASSPRRQGEWTEAFF. The DNA of the CDR3 is TGTGCCAGCAGCCCACGACGACAGGGCGAATGGACTGAAGCTTTCTTT.

The genes are TRBV4-2 and TRBJ2-5; 7 nucleotides line up with TRBD1. Losses at the gene ends were 5 bases for V and 5 bases for J; bases not matched to a gene: 8. The germline CDR1 and CDR2 sequences are LGHNA and YNFKEQ. The CDR3 has 14 amino acids. CDR3 in DNA: TGTGCCAGCAGCGCTAAAACAGGGGTGGAGACCCAGTACTTC. Its protein is CASSAKTGVETQYF.

This clonotype has ten or more counts. V is TRBV24-1 and J is TRBJ2-1, with 8 bases matching TRBD2. V gave up 2 bases and J gave up 5 bases; unmatched junction bases: 10. The germline V gene encodes CDR1 KGHDR and CDR2 SFDVKD. CDR3 length: 17 residues. In DNA form, the CDR3 reads TGTGCCACCAGTGATTCCGATAGCGGGGTCAGAGACAATGAGCAGTTCTTC. Protein: CATSDSDSGVRDNEQFF.